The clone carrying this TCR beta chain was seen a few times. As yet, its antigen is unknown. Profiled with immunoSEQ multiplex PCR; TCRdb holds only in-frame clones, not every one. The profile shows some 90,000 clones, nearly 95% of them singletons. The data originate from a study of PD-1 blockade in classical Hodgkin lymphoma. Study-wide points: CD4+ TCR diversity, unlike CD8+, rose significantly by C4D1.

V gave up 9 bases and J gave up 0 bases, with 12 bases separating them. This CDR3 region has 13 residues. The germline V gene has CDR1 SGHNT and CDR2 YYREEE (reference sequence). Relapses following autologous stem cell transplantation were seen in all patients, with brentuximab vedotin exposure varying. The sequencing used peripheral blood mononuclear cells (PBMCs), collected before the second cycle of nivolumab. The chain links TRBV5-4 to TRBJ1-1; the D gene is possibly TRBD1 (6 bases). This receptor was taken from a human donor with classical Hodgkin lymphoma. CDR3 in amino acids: CAMRGLVNTEAFF. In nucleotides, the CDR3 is TGTGCCATGCGGGGGCTGGTGAACACTGAAGCTTTCTTT.